The rows below give T cell receptor beta chains drawn from one sample of a study of blood T cells in healthy people across ages. TCRdb reanalysed the 5' RACE reads using MiXCR and keeps one entry per CDR3 protein. The sample contains hundreds of thousands of distinct CDR3 sequences, about 26% of which appear only once. Separately, the same data were catalogued under a study of T cells of mothers and their children.

The sequenced sample consisted of blood. The receptors come from a boy under 18 in good health. Each CDR3 is given with its conserved first and last residue. Each record gives: V gene, J gene, CDR3 protein.

TRBV7-8	TRBJ1-5	CASSTYRVGRRQPQHF
TRBV5-1	TRBJ2-5	CASSLTGNEHFF
TRBV10-3	NA	CAISESRQGESEQFF
TRBV5-5	TRBJ1-2	CASSLLLSGTVAYGYTF
TRBV12-3/TRBV12-4	TRBJ1-4	CASSPNGQGAEKLFF
TRBV5-1	TRBJ2-1	CASSGGTTSNNEQFF
TRBV19	TRBJ1-1	CASRTGTANTGAFF
TRBV4-1	TRBJ2-5	CASSQGSDRPPQYF
TRBV6-6	TRBJ2-7	CASSSHWGRDHEQYF
TRBV20-1	TRBJ2-7	CSARDQGTAYYEQCF
TRBV12-5	TRBJ2-3	CASGPPSLVAQYF
TRBV7-8	TRBJ2-3	CASSFSSGDTQYF
TRBV5-5	TRBJ2-5	CASSAGSLRGETQYF
TRBV7-6	TRBJ2-3	CASSHPPPGPRADTQYF
TRBV14	TRBJ2-1	CASSQYSGSGRSPYNEQFF
TRBV12-3/TRBV12-4	TRBJ1-5	CASSPYRPYSNQPQHF
TRBV5-1	TRBJ1-2	CASSPDSWANYGYTF
TRBV20-1	TRBJ2-3	CSATGLAKVTQYF
TRBV6-6	TRBJ2-7	CASGRDYEQYF
TRBV20-1	TRBJ2-7	CSASERGYEQYF
TRBV7-2	TRBJ1-2	CASSFLLNGYTF
TRBV12-3/TRBV12-4	TRBJ2-5	CASSFSDRETQYF
TRBV7-3	NA	CATLTGRSYEQYF
TRBV20-1	TRBJ1-1	CSARVAGSRGRAEAFF